One and the same sample provided the 10 T cell receptor beta chains below, sequenced in a study of vaccination and CD4 T cells after COVID-19 (dated by TCRdb to between 2021 and 2023). The treatment or condition label, read with the paper, signifies: approximately 10-day PBMC culture with coronavirus spike peptide pools or control peptides (ViraFEST assay). No antigen has been identified for these receptors. The receptor library was made with PCR. TCRdb names Illumina iSeq 100 as the instrument used. At the Johns Hopkins FTIC core, DNA from the cultured CD4+ T cells underwent TCR sequencing with the Oncomine TCR Beta short-read assay. TCRdb passed the public sequencing reads through fastp at Q25 and MiXCR, retaining productive beta sequences. Rows with one shared CDR3 protein collapse into an entry with the most common genes and DNA. For this sample there are roughly 17,000 distinct CDR3 sequences; approximately 52% appear just once. Jointly, the top ten make up around an eighth of the sample.

Sequenced material: CD4+ T cells from blood, cultured in vitro. The receptors shown here come from a human donor who had recovered from COVID-19.

A note on this clonotype: The junction differs from germline at one of its ends, possibly a read error. The V and J genes are TRBV6-1 and TRBJ1-2; a possible D gene is TRBD1 (5 bases). The V gene's germline CDR1 is MNHNS and CDR2 SASEGT. There are 14 residues in the CDR3. CDR3 sequence (DNA): TGTGCCAGCACGTCTTGGGGACCTCGGCATGGCCACACCTTC. Its protein is CASTSWGPRHGHTF.

The chain couples TRBV6-1 to TRBJ1-5; D not certain. V lost 11 bases, J lost 7 bases, and 15 bases lay in between. Looked up from germline, CDR1 is MNHNS and CDR2 is SASEGT. This CDR3 has 12 amino acids. Written as DNA, the CDR3 is TGTGCCGGCTCAGGCGGCGGCCAGCCCCAGCATTTT. This translates into CAGSGGGQPQHF.

The J gene is TRBJ2-3, the V gene TRBV6-5, with 9 nucleotides matching TRBD2. V lost 2 bases and J lost 4; bases outside the gene matches: 4. CDR1 is MNHEY and CDR2 is SVGAGI in the germline V gene. The CDR3 length is 15 residues. The CDR3 sequence is CASSYAAGGADTQYF. The CDR3 coding sequence is TGTGCCAGCAGTTACGCGGCGGGAGGGGCAGATACGCAGTATTTT.

This chain uses TRBV12-3 or TRBV12-4 with TRBJ1-1; D is uncertain. CDR3 length: 11 residues. Trimming took off 3 bases at V and 7 bases at J, with 6 bases between the two ends. The CDR3 sequence is CASSFRDEAFF. As DNA, the CDR3 is TGTGCCAGCAGTTTTAGGGATGAAGCTTTCTTT.

This clonotype came up a few times. J is TRBJ2-7 and V is TRBV28; the D gene is possibly TRBD1 (7 bases). This CDR3 spans 14 amino acids. Trimming removed 5 bases from V and 2 bases from J, with 13 bases in between. Germline V gives CDR1 MDHEN, CDR2 SYDVKM. This CDR3 reads CASSVFRGAYEQYF. CDR3 in DNA: TGTGCCAGCAGTGTCTTCAGGGGGGCCTACGAGCAGTACTTC.

This clonotype occurred a few times. The chain couples TRBV11-2 to TRBJ1-2; D is undetermined. V dropped 5 bases and J dropped 3 bases, with 19 bases sitting between them. The germline CDR1 and CDR2 sequences are SGHAT and FQNNGV. This CDR3 is built from 16 residues. CDR3 DNA sequence: TGTGCCAGCAGCCCCCTAAAGGGCAGGCCCGACTATGGCTACACCTTC. Residues: CASSPLKGRPDYGYTF.

The chain couples TRBV6-1 to TRBJ1-5, with 7 bases fitting TRBD1. Germline trimming cut 3 bases from V and 10 bases from J; bases unmatched to any gene: 3. This CDR3 region has 12 residues. In germline, CDR1 is MNHNS, CDR2 SASEGT. The DNA for the CDR3 is TGTGCCAGCAGTGAGAGGGGGCTCCCCCAGCATTTT. This encodes CASSERGLPQHF.

This chain connects TRBV24-1 to TRBJ2-3; TRBD1 or TRBD2 may be the D gene (5 bases each). The ends were cut back, 0 bases at V and 0 bases at J, with 6 bases in the middle. The CDR3 spans 15 residues. Germline values: CDR1 KGHDR, CDR2 SFDVKD. The CDR3 DNA reads TGTGCCACCAGTGATTTGCGGGACAGCACAGATACGCAGTATTTT. This translates into CATSDLRDSTDTQYF.

CDR3: CAWGYWGSNQPQHF. The CDR3 DNA reads TGTGCCTGGGGGTATTGGGGAAGCAATCAGCCCCAGCATTTT. The chain joins TRBV30 to TRBJ1-5; D not resolved. Germline V gives CDR1 GTSNPN, CDR2 SVGIG (reference sequence). The CDR3 has 14 amino acids. Trimming cost V 5 bases and J 1 base, with 12 bases left between them.

The chain combines TRBV6-1 with TRBJ1-5; the D is unclear. The V end was cut by 6 bases, the J end by 0 bases, with 21 bases between. The CDR3 sequence is 18 residues long. Germline V gene sequence: CDR1 MNHNS, CDR2 SASEGT. The DNA for the CDR3 is TGTGCCAGCAGAGCACTTAATTCGGGTTCTTATAGCAATCAGCCCCAGCATTTT. Translated, it gives CASRALNSGSYSNQPQHF.